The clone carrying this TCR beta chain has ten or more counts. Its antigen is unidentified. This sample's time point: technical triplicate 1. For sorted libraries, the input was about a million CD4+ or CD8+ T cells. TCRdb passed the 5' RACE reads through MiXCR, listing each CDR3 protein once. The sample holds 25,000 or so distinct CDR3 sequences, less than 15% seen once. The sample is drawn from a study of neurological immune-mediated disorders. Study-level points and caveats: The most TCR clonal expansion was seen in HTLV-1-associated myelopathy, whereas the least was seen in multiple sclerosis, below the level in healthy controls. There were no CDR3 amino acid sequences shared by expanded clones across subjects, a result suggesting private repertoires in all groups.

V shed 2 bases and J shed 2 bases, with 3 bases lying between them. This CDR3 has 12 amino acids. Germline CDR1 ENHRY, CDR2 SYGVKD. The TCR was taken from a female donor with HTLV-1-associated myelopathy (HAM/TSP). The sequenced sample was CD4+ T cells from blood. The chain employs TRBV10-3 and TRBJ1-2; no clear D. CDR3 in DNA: TGTGCCATCAGTGAGGACAACTATGGCTACACCTTC. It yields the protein CAISEDNYGYTF.